Shown below are 18 T cell receptor beta chains from a single sample sequenced in a study of T cells after yellow fever vaccination. TCRdb independently ran MiXCR on the 5' RACE reads; one entry per CDR3 protein. The sample holds 600,000 to 750,000 distinct CDR3 sequences, approximately 13% seen once. Material: PBMCs, obtained on the day of the yellow fever booster vaccination. These receptors all come from a man aged 25-40 years who received the YFV17D yellow fever vaccine.

This clonotype was observed many times. V usage is TRBV7-2 and J usage is TRBJ2-7, with 8 nucleotides matching TRBD2. CDR1 is SGHTA and CDR2 is FQGNSA in the germline V gene. The CDR3 contains 13 residues. Germline trimming cut 3 bases from V and 9 bases from J; bases unmatched to any gene: 7. The CDR3 loop is CASSFETSVGQYF. The CDR3 DNA reads as TGTGCCAGCAGCTTCGAGACTAGCGTCGGGCAGTACTTC.

The chain has TRBV2 and TRBJ2-1, with 12 bases identical to TRBD2. There are 15 residues in the CDR3. Germline assignment: CDR1 SNHLY and CDR2 FYNNEI. J was trimmed by 7 bases and V by 8 bases; bases with no gene match: 9. CDR3 nucleotide sequence: TGTGCCAGCGCCAACCTACTAGCGGGGGGTAATGAGCAGTTCTTC. Translating it yields CASANLLAGGNEQFF.

The gene calls are TRBV27 and TRBJ2-3; D remains ambiguous. V gave up 4 bases and J gave up 2 bases, with 10 bases separating them. The CDR3 runs 14 residues. Germline values: CDR1 MNHEY, CDR2 SMNVEV (reference sequence). CDR3 sequence reads: CASSYDGYTDTQYF. The CDR3 bases are TGTGCCAGCAGTTACGACGGATACACAGATACGCAGTATTTT.

In its sample, this clonotype was seen a few times. This CDR3 is CSAPSGSQETQYF. CDR3 coding DNA: TGCAGTGCCCCTTCGGGGAGCCAAGAGACCCAGTACTTC. V usage is TRBV20-1 and J usage is TRBJ2-5; D is possibly TRBD2 (5 bases). Germline V gene sequence: CDR1 DFQATT, CDR2 SNEGSKA (reference sequence). There are 13 residues in the CDR3. V lost 6 bases and J lost 1, with 12 bases in between.

This clonotype was seen a handful of times. The chain links TRBV7-2 to TRBJ2-3, with 10 nucleotides matching TRBD2. The V gene's germline CDR1 is SGHTA and CDR2 FQGNSA. The V and J ends lost 5 bases and 1 base, in that order; junction bases with no gene match: 3. The CDR3 totals 15 residues. This CDR3 is CASSPTSGGTDTQYF. DNA for the CDR3: TGTGCCAGCAGCCCAACTAGCGGGGGCACAGATACGCAGTATTTT.

The chain is built from TRBV18 and TRBJ2-1; D is uncertain. There are 16 residues in the CDR3. Germline V gives CDR1 KGHSH, CDR2 LQKENI. Trimming took 0 bases from V and 4 from J, leaving 13 bases between them. CDR3 in amino acids: CASSPPGAKGYNEQFF. The CDR3 region has the DNA TGTGCCAGCTCACCACCGGGTGCTAAGGGATACAATGAGCAGTTCTTC.

This clonotype has at least ten counts. The chain recombines TRBV10-3 with TRBJ2-1; 7 bases line up with TRBD1. This CDR3 has 15 residues. V was pared by 5 bases and J by 0 bases, with 4 bases of the junction left unmatched. CDR1 ENHRY and CDR2 SYGVKD come from the germline V gene. In DNA form, the CDR3 reads TGTGCCATCAGTATCCGGGACAGCTCCTACAATGAGCAGTTCTTC. Translation gives CAISIRDSSYNEQFF.

The chain uses TRBV7-2 and TRBJ2-7; the D gene could be TRBD1 or TRBD2 (6 bases each). Between the trimmed V and J ends, which lost 8 bases and 4 bases, there was a span of 21 bases. There are 15 residues in the CDR3. Per germline, CDR1 SGHTA and CDR2 FQGNSA. DNA of the CDR3: TGTGCCAGCGCATTCTCCCCCGGGGGCGGTTACGAGCAGTACTTC. It yields the protein CASAFSPGGGYEQYF.

The table lists this clonotype with a count of one. The rearrangement links TRBV9 to TRBJ2-7; 11 positions agree with TRBD2. Germline V gene lookup returns CDR1 SGDLS and CDR2 YYNGEE. J lost 3 bases, V lost 2 bases, and 4 bases had no gene match. The CDR3 runs 15 residues. CDR3 protein: CASSVGGLADYEQYF. The DNA of the CDR3 is TGTGCCAGCAGCGTGGGGGGACTAGCGGACTACGAGCAGTACTTC.

This clonotype was detected a few times. This CDR3 reads CASSLGVGLYNEQFF. CDR3 bases: TGTGCCAGCAGCTTAGGTGTTGGGTTATACAATGAGCAGTTCTTC. The genes are TRBV7-2 and TRBJ2-1; D is uncertain. Germline loops: CDR1 SGHTA, CDR2 FQGNSA. This CDR3 is built from 15 residues. Trimming shortened V by 1 base and J by 4 bases, and 11 bases separated the two germline ends.

This clonotype was counted between two and nine times. The rearrangement uses TRBV5-1 and TRBJ2-1; weak D call: TRBD2 (5 bases). The CDR3 is 13 residues long. V was pared by 6 bases and J by 6 bases, with 13 bases between. The germline gives CDR1 SGHRS, CDR2 YFSETQ. The CDR3 is CASMRPGTNEQFF. The CDR3 DNA reads as TGCGCCAGCATGAGGCCGGGAACCAATGAGCAGTTCTTC.

This clonotype occurred a few times. The chain is built from TRBV6-2 or TRBV6-3 and TRBJ2-1; D may correspond to TRBD1 or TRBD2 (5 bases each). Trimming pared 6 bases from V and 8 bases from J, leaving 17 bases between. CDR3 length: 14 residues. The germline gives CDR1 MNHEY, CDR2 SVGEGT. CDR3 in amino acids: CASRIDGAWDEQFF. As DNA, the CDR3 is TGTGCCAGCAGAATCGACGGGGCTTGGGATGAGCAGTTCTTC.

This clonotype was counted a few times. The chain joins TRBV7-2 to TRBJ2-7; D is possibly TRBD2 (6 bases). Germline loops: CDR1 SGHTA, CDR2 FQGNSA. Trimming pared 4 bases from V and 3 bases from J, leaving 16 bases between. The CDR3 covers 15 residues. CDR3 residues: CASSSVGGGHYEQYF. The CDR3 DNA follows: TGTGCCAGCAGCTCCGTTGGGGGAGGACACTACGAGCAGTACTTC. Looking up the rest from reference TRBV7-2 and TRBJ2-7 gives the full variable domain: GAGVSQSPSNKVTEKGKDVELRCDPISGHTALYWYRQSLGQGLEFLIYFQGNSAPDKSGLPSDRFSAERTGGSVSTLTIQRTQQEDSAVYLCASSSVGGGHYEQYFGPGTRLTVT.

V gene TRBV6-2 or TRBV6-3 combines with J gene TRBJ2-3, with D unresolved. This CDR3 is built from 14 residues. The V gene lost 3 bases and the J gene lost 2 bases, with 9 bases spanning the gap. From germline, CDR1 is MNHEY and CDR2 SVGEGT. The CDR3 DNA follows: TGTGCCAGCAGTTATCCTGGCACCACAGATACGCAGTATTTT. This translates into CASSYPGTTDTQYF.

The chain employs TRBV20-1 and TRBJ1-3; D gene uncertain. V was clipped by 0 bases and J by 1 base, with 7 bases between them. There are 14 residues in the CDR3. Germline-derived CDR1 and CDR2 are DFQATT and SNEGSKA (reference sequence). The CDR3 sequence: CSARDIKSGNTIYF. The DNA for the CDR3 is TGCAGTGCTAGAGATATAAAATCTGGAAACACCATATATTTT.

This clonotype showed up just a few times. The chain carries TRBV11-2 and TRBJ2-1; the D gene is possibly TRBD2 (6 bases). The CDR3 is 14 amino acids. V was trimmed by 3 bases and J by 4 bases, leaving 10 bases between them. Looked up from germline, CDR1 is SGHAT and CDR2 is FQNNGV. The CDR3 here is CASSFTGAYNEQFF. The CDR3 DNA sequence: TGTGCCAGCAGCTTTACGGGAGCATACAATGAGCAGTTCTTC.

In this sample, this clonotype turned up many times. J is TRBJ2-7 and V is TRBV5-1, with TRBD1 identical over 9 bases. J gave up 1 base and V 9 bases, and 11 bases lay outside the gene matches. This CDR3 comprises 15 residues. Per germline, CDR1 SGHRS and CDR2 YFSETQ. CDR3 in DNA: TGCGCCACCTCCCGAACCGGGACAGGGTCCTACGAGCAGTACTTC. This codes for CATSRTGTGSYEQYF.

This clonotype was seen only a few times. The rearrangement joins TRBV5-1 to TRBJ2-7; 10 bases align to TRBD2. Per germline, CDR1 SGHRS and CDR2 YFSETQ. This CDR3 is built from 15 residues. V dropped 5 bases and J dropped 3; count of bases not matched to a gene: 8. CDR3 amino acids: CASRDYGLAVYEQYF. The CDR3 DNA is TGCGCCAGCAGGGATTATGGACTAGCGGTCTACGAGCAGTACTTC.